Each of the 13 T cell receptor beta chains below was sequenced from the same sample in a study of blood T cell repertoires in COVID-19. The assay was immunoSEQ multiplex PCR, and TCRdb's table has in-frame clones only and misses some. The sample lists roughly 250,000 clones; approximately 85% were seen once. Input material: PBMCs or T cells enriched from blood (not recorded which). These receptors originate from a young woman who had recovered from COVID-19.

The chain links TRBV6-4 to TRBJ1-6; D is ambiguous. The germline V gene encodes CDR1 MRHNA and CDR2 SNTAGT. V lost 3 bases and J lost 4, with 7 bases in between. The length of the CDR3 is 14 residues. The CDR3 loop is CASSEFSYNSPLHF. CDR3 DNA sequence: TGTGCCAGCAGTGAATTCAGTTATAATTCACCCCTCCACTTT.

The CDR3 spells CASTPTGLVQPQHF. DNA of the CDR3: TGTGCCAGTACTCCGACAGGGCTTGTTCAGCCCCAGCATTTT. J is TRBJ1-5 and V is TRBV19, with 7 bases that match TRBD1. Trimming removed 7 bases from V and 6 bases from J; junction bases left unmatched: 9. There are 14 residues in the CDR3. Germline CDR1 reads LNHDA; CDR2 reads SQIVND (reference sequence). The variable domain in full, with the rest retrieved from reference TRBV19 and TRBJ1-5, is DGGITQSPKYLFRKEGQNVTLSCEQNLNHDAMYWYRQDPGQGLRLIYYSQIVNDFQKGDIAEGYSVSREKKESFPLTVTSAQKNPTAFYLCASTPTGLVQPQHFGDGTRLSIL.

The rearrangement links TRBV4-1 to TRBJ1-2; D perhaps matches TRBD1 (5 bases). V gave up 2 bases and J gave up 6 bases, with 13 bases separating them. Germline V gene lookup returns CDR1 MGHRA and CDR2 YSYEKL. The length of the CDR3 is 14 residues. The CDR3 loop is CASSQFQGWDGYTF. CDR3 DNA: TGCGCCAGCAGCCAATTCCAGGGATGGGATGGCTACACCTTC.

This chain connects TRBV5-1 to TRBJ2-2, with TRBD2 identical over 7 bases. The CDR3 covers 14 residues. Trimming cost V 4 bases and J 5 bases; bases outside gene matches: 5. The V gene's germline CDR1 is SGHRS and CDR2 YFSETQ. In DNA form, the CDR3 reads TGCGCCAGCAGCGTGGGAGGGAATACCGGGGAGCTGTTTTTT. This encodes CASSVGGNTGELFF. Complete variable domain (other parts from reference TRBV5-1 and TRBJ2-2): KAGVTQTPRYLIKTRGQQVTLSCSPISGHRSVSWYQQTPGQGLQFLFEYFSETQRNKGNFPGRFSGRQFSNSRSEMNVSTLELGDSALYLCASSVGGNTGELFFGEGSRLTVL.

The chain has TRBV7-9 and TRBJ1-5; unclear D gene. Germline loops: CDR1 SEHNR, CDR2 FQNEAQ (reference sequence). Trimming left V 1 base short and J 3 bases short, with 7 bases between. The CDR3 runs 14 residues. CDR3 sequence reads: CASSLGGTNQPQHF. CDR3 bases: TGTGCCAGCAGCTTAGGAGGCACCAATCAGCCCCAGCATTTT.

Here the CDR3 reads CASSLAGLAGNTDTQYF. CDR3 in DNA: TGTGCCAGCAGCTTAGCCGGGCTAGCGGGAAACACAGATACGCAGTATTTT. The chain combines TRBV11-2 with TRBJ2-3, with TRBD2 matching over 9 bases. This CDR3 spans 17 amino acids. Trimming at V came to 1 base and at J to 2 bases, leaving 7 bases not matched to a gene. Germline CDR1 and CDR2: SGHAT and FQNNGV.

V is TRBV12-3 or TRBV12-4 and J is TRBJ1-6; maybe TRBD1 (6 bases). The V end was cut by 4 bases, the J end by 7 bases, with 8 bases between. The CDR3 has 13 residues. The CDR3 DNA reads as TGTGCCAGCAGTTCCCAGGGGAATTCACCCCTCCACTTT. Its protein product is CASSSQGNSPLHF.

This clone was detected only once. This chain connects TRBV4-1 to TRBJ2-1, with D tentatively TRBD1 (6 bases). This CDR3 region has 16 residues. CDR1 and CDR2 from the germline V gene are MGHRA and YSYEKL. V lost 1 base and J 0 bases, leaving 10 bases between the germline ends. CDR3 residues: CASSQGGQSSYNEQFF. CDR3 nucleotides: TGCGCCAGCAGCCAAGGGGGGCAGAGCTCCTACAATGAGCAGTTCTTC.

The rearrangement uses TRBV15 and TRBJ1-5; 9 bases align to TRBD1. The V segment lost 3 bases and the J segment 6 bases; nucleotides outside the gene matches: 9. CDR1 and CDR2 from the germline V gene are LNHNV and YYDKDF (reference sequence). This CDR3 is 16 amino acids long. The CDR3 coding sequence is TGTGCCACCAGCAGGGGGCACAGGGGGCGAATTCAGCCCCAGCATTTT. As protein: CATSRGHRGRIQPQHF.

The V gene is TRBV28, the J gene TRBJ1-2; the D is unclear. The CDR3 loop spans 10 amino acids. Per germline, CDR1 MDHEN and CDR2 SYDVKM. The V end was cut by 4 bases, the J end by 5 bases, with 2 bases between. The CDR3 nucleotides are TGTGCCAGCAGTTCGTATGGCTACACCTTC. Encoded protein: CASSSYGYTF.

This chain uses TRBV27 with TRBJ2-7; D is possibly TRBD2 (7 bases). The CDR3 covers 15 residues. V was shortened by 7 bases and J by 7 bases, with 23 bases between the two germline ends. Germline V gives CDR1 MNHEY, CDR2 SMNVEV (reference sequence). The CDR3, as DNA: TGTGCCAGCAAGCCAACGGCGGGGGCCCTGAGGGAGCAGTACTTC. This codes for CASKPTAGALREQYF.

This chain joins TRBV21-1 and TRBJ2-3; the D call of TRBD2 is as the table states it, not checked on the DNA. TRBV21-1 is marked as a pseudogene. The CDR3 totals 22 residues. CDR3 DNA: TGTGCCAGCAGCAAAGACCAGCGGGAGGGCTTAGTGGCGGGCCGACACACAGATACGCAGTATTTT. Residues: CASSKDQREGLVAGRHTDTQYF.

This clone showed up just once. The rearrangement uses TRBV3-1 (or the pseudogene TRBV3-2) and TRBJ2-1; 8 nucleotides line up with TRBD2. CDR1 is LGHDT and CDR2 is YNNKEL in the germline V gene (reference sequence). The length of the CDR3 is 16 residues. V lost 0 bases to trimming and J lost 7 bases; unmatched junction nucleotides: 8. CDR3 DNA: TGTGCCAGCAGCCAAGATGGGCTAGCGGGTAAGAATGAGCAGTTCTTC. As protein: CASSQDGLAGKNEQFF.